Listed below are T cell receptor beta chains from one sample, sequenced in a study of blood T cells in healthy people across ages. TCRdb reanalysed the 5' RACE reads using MiXCR and keeps one entry per CDR3 protein. The repertoire includes over a million distinct CDR3 sequences, 59% of them detected once, and 6.5% to 8.5% sits in the top ten. The sequenced sample consisted of blood. These receptor sequences come from a man between 18 and 35 years old in good health. The CDR3 runs from the conserved cysteine through the conserved F or W. A D gene is named only where the DNA matches it firmly. Clone size is not always given. Where it is, it says once, few, many or a class for expanded clones.

cdr3_length,j_call,v_call,d_call,clone_size,cdr3_nt,cdr3_aa
15,TRBJ2-1,TRBV4-2,TRBD2,few,TGTGCCAGCAGCCAAGTGGGGCTAGCGGACAATGAGCAGTTCTTC,CASSQVGLADNEQFF
13,TRBJ1-2,TRBV2,NA,once,TGTGCCAGCACTAGAACAGGCGGGAATGGCTACACCTTC,CASTRTGGNGYTF
13,TRBJ2-7,TRBV7-9,NA,NA,TGTGCCAGCAGCCCTTTCCTAGAATACGAGCAGTACTTC,CASSPFLEYEQYF
14,TRBJ2-3,TRBV20-1,TRBD1,NA,TGCAGTGCGGACCGGGACAGGGAATCCTATACGCAGTATTTT,CSADRDRESYTQYF
19,TRBJ2-1,TRBV3-1,TRBD2,NA,TGTGCCAGCAGCCAAGCCGGGACTAGCGGGAGGGGCTCCTACAATGAGCAGTTCTTC,CASSQAGTSGRGSYNEQFF
16,TRBJ2-3,TRBV12-5,NA,NA,TGTGCTAGTGGTAAAGGGACACCGCCGCCCCCAGATACGCAGTATTTT,CASGKGTPPPPDTQYF
14,TRBJ2-5,TRBV6-6,NA,NA,NA,CASSRDSFLETQYF
15,TRBJ2-5,TRBV7-2,TRBD2,NA,TGTGCCAGCAGCGCCACCGGGACTAGCCAAGAGACCCAGTACTTC,CASSATGTSQETQYF
18,TRBJ2-7,TRBV4-2,TRBD2,once,TGTGCCAGCAGCCAACTTGGACTAGCGGGAGGGCCTTTATACGAGCAGTACTTC,CASSQLGLAGGPLYEQYF
13,TRBJ1-5,TRBV27,NA,NA,TGTGCCAGCGGTAGCGTGAGCAATCAGCCCCAGCATTTT,CASGSVSNQPQHF
16,TRBJ2-7,TRBV4-1,TRBD2,NA,TGCGCCAGCAGCCAAGAAGCTAGCGGGAGACCCTACGAGCAGTACTTC,CASSQEASGRPYEQYF
15,TRBJ1-2,TRBV14,TRBD1,few,TGTGCCAGCAGCCAAGACTGGACAGGGCCCTATGGCTACACCTTC,CASSQDWTGPYGYTF
16,TRBJ2-5,TRBV20-1,TRBD2,NA,TGCAGTGCTAGAGATTTAACTAGCGGGAGGCGAGAGACCCAGTACTTC,CSARDLTSGRRETQYF
18,TRBJ2-3,TRBV3-1,TRBD2,NA,TGTGCCAGCAGCCAAGACCTGAGCGGGGGCCCAGCCCCGTACACGCAGTATTTT,CASSQDLSGGPAPYTQYF
16,TRBJ2-3,TRBV6-2/TRBV6-3,NA,NA,TGTGCCAGCAGTTACTCGACCGACTACCTCACAGATACGCAGTATTTT,CASSYSTDYLTDTQYF
14,TRBJ2-5,TRBV4-3,NA,NA,TGCGCCAGCAGCCCGACGGGGGTACGAGAGACCCAGTACTTC,CASSPTGVRETQYF
14,TRBJ2-1,TRBV29-1,TRBD2,NA,TGCAGCGTTGAAGCTGGCGGGAGGGCCCTTGAGCAGTTCTTC,CSVEAGGRALEQFF
15,TRBJ1-2,TRBV7-2,TRBD1,once,TGTGCCAGCAGCCCAGAGGGACAGTTGAACTATGGCTACACCTTC,CASSPEGQLNYGYTF
18,TRBJ2-3,TRBV4-3,NA,NA,TGCGCCAGCAGCCAAGATCTCGGGGCGGGTGCTAGCACAGATACGCAGTATTTT,CASSQDLGAGASTDTQYF
17,TRBJ2-7,TRBV10-1,NA,NA,TGCGCCAGTCCCAAGGGCGGGCGGCAGGGAGAAAGCTACGAGCAGTACTTC,CASPKGGRQGESYEQYF
14,TRBJ2-7,TRBV20-1,TRBD2,NA,TGCAGTGCCTTTGGACTAGCGGGGCTCTACGAGCAGTACTTC,CSAFGLAGLYEQYF
15,TRBJ2-5,TRBV4-1,NA,few,TGCGCCAGCAGCCTATCGGAGGCCTTCCAGGAGACCCAGTACTTC,CASSLSEAFQETQYF
18,TRBJ2-6,TRBV2,TRBD1,NA,TGTGCCAGCAGTCCAGTAAGGACAGGCGGCTCTGGGGCCAACGTCCTGACTTTC,CASSPVRTGGSGANVLTF
13,TRBJ2-3,TRBV29-1,NA,NA,TGCAGCGTTGAAGATGGGGTATGGGGTGTGCAGTATTTT,CSVEDGVWGVQYF
14,TRBJ2-7,TRBV20-1,NA,NA,TGCAGTGCTAGTCGTGTATTGGGAGGCAACGAGCAGTACTTC,CSASRVLGGNEQYF
15,TRBJ1-4,TRBV11-2,TRBD1,NA,TGTGCCAGCAGCTTAGTGACAGGGGGCGGTGAAAAACTGTTTTTT,CASSLVTGGGEKLFF
14,TRBJ2-1,TRBV15,NA,NA,TGTGCCACCAGCAGAGATCCTCTGAGCGATGAGCAGTTCTTC,CATSRDPLSDEQFF
15,TRBJ2-1,TRBV4-1,TRBD1,NA,TGCGCCAGCAGCCAAGGCCGACAGGGCGACGATGAGCAGTTCTTC,CASSQGRQGDDEQFF
14,TRBJ1-4,TRBV11-2,NA,NA,TGTGCCAGCACCTTGTCTAGAACTAATGAAAAACTGTTTTTT,CASTLSRTNEKLFF
15,TRBJ2-3,TRBV3-1,TRBD2,NA,TGTGCCAGCAGCCGAGGACTAGCGGGAGGAAATACGCAGTATTTT,CASSRGLAGGNTQYF
14,TRBJ2-5,TRBV15,NA,NA,TGTGCCACCAGCAGGGCACTAGTGGGGGAGACCCAGTACTTC,CATSRALVGETQYF